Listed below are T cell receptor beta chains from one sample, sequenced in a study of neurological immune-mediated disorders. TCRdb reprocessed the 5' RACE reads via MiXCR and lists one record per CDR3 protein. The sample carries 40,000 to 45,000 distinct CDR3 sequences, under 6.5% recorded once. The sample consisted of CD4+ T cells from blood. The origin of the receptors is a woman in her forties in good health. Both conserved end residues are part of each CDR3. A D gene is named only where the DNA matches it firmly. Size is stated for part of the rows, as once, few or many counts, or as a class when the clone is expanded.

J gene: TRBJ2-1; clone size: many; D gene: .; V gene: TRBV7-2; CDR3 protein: CASSPRSAVNEQFF; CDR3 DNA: TGTGCCAGCAGCCCCCGCAGCGCTGTAAATGAGCAGTTCTTC
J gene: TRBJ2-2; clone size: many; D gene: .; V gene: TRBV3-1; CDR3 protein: CASSHPLGELFF; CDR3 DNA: TGTGCCAGCAGCCACCCCCTCGGGGAGCTGTTTTTT
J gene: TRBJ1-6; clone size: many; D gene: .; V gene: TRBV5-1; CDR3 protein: CASSPTTQTGQPLHF; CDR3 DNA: TGCGCCAGCAGCCCCACTACCCAGACAGGACAGCCCCTCCACTTT
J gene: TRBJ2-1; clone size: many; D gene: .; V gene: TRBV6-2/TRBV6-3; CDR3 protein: CASSATWNEQFF; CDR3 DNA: TGTGCCAGCAGTGCAACTTGGAATGAGCAGTTCTTC
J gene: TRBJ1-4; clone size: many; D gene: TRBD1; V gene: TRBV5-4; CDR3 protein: CASSFHRDRGSTNEKLFF; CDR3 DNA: TGTGCCAGCAGCTTTCACCGGGACAGGGGAAGTACTAATGAAAAACTGTTTTTT
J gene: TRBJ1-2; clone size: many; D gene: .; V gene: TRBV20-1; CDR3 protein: CSARDRGGYTF; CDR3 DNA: TGCAGTGCTAGAGATCGGGGTGGCTACACCTTC
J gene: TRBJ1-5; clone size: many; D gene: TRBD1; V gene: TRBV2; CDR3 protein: CASRDRDSQPQHF; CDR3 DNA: TGTGCCAGCAGGGACAGGGACAGTCAGCCCCAGCATTTT
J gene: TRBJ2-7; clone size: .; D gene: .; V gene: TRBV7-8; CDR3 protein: CASSHDWLSYEQYF; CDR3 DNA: TGTGCCAGCAGCCACGACTGGCTCTCCTACGAGCAGTACTTC
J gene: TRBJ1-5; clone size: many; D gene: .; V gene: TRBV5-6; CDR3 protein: CASSFGIGNQPQHF; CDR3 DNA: TGTGCCAGCAGCTTCGGAATTGGCAATCAGCCCCAGCATTTT
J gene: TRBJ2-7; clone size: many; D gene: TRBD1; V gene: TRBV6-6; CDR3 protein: CASRQGAGEQYF; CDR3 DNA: TGTGCCAGCAGACAGGGGGCCGGCGAGCAGTACTTC
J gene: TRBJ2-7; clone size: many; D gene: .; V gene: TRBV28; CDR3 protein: CASRPGPKYEQYF; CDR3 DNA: TGTGCCAGCAGACCGGGACCAAAGTACGAGCAGTACTTC
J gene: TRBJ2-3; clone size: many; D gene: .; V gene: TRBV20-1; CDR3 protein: CSARDEGYTDTQYF; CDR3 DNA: TGCAGTGCTAGAGACGAGGGCTACACAGATACGCAGTATTTT
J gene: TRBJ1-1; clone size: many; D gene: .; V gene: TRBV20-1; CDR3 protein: CSAPDARGNTEAFF; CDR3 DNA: TGCAGTGCTCCGGACGCCAGGGGGAACACTGAAGCTTTCTTT
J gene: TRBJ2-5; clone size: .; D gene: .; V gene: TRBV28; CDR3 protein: CASRPGIQETQYF; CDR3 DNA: TGTGCCAGCAGACCGGGAATCCAAGAGACCCAGTACTTC
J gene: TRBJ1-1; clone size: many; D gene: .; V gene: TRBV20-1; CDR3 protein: CSAASTVNTEAFF; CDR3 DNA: TGCAGTGCCGCGTCGACAGTTAACACTGAAGCTTTCTTT
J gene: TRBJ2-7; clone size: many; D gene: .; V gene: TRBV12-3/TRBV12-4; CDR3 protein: CASSFKYEQYF; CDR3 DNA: TGTGCCAGCAGTTTTAAGTACGAGCAGTACTTC
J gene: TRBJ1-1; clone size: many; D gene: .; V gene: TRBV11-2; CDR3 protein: CASSLRSNTEAFF; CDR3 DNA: TGTGCCAGCAGCTTAAGGTCGAACACTGAAGCTTTCTTT
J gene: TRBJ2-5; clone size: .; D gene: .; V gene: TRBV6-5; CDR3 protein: CASSYPWGLEKETQYF; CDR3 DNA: TGTGCCAGCAGTTACCCTTGGGGTTTAGAGAAAGAGACCCAGTACTTC
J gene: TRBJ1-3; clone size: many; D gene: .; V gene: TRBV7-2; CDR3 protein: CASSGGGPGLSGNTIYF; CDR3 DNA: TGTGCCAGCAGCGGGGGCGGGCCCGGCCTATCTGGAAACACCATATATTTT
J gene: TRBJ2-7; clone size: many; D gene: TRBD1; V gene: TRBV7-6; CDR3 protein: CASRGGQANEQYF; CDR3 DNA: TGTGCCAGCCGGGGCGGACAGGCTAACGAGCAGTACTTC
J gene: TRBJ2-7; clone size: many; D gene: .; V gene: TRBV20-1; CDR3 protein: CSAVADYEQYF; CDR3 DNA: TGCAGTGCTGTGGCAGACTACGAGCAGTACTTC
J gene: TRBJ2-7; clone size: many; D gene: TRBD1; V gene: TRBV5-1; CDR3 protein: CASSLSGQALYEQYF; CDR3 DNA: TGCGCCAGCAGCTTGTCCGGACAGGCGCTCTACGAGCAGTACTTC